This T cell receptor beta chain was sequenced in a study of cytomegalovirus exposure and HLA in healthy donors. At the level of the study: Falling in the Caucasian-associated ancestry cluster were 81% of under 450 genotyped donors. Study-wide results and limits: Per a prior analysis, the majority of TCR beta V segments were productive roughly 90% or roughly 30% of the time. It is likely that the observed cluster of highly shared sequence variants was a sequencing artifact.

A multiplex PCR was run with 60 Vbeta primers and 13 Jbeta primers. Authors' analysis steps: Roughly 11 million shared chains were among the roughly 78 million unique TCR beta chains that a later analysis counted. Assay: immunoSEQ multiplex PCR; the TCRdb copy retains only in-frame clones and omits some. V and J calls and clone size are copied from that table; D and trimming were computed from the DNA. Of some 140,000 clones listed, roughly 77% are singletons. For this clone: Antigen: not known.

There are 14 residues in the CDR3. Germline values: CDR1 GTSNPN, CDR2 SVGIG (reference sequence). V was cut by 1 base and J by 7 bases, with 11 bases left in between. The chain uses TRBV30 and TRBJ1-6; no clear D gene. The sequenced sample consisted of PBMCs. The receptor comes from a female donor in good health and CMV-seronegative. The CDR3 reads CAWSGPGGNSPLHF. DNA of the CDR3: TGTGCCTGGAGTGGGCCGGGAGGGAATTCACCCCTCCACTTT.